The clone carrying this TCR beta chain was counted between two and nine times. Only in-frame clones appear in the TCRdb table, and some are missing; sequencing was by immunoSEQ multiplex PCR. The data contain roughly 200,000 clones, about 72% of them seen just once; the ten biggest clones take up over 10%. The sample belongs to a study of cytotoxic CD8 clonotypes in ibrutinib-treated CLL. This CDR3 contains 15 residues. V was cut by 1 base and J by 7 bases, with 16 bases left in between. Per the germline V gene, CDR1 is SGHTA and CDR2 is FQGNSA. This material consisted of PBMCs, taken after 24 months of ibrutinib treatment. The chain uses TRBV7-2 and TRBJ1-2; D perhaps matches TRBD1 (5 bases). The receptor's source is a human donor with chronic lymphocytic leukemia. This chain's CDR3 is CASSLVVRGVGGYTF. As DNA, the CDR3 is TGTGCCAGCAGCTTAGTAGTAAGAGGGGTAGGTGGCTACACCTTC.